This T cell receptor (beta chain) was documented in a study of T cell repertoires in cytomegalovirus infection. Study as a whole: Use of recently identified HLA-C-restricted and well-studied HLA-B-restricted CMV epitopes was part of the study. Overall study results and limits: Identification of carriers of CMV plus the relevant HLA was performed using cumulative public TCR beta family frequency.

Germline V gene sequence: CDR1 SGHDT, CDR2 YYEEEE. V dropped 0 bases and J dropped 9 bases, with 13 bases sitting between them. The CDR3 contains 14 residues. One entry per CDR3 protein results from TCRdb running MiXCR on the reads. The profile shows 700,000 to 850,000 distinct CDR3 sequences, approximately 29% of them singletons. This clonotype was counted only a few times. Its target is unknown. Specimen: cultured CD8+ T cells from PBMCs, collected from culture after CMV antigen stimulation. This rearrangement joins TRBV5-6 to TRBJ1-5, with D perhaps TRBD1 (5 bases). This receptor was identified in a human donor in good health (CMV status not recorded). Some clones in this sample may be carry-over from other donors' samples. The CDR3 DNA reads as TGTGCCAGCAGCTTGGGGGGGGGTCCGCGGCCCCAGCATTTT. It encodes CASSLGGGPRPQHF.